This T cell receptor (beta chain) originates from a study of shared T cell receptors in the human thymus. V was cut by 9 bases and J by 3 bases, with 12 bases left in between. Germline assignment: CDR1 ENHRY and CDR2 SYGVKD. The CDR3 sequence is 13 residues long. Sequenced by immunoSEQ multiplex PCR; TCRdb stores in-frame clones only, minus some. The data hold more than 550,000 clones, with approximately 85% observed a single time. These records were also assigned to another study, of human thymus T cells. That paper notes: Congenital heart defects were the reason for the corrective surgery that the donors, healthy Finnish infants, were having. In corrective heart surgery, resections were taken, and these provided the thymus tissue. Seemingly biased V and J gene usage marked thymic and blood repertoires.

Source material: thymocytes. This clonotype originated in a girl under three years old with a congenital heart defect. V gene TRBV10-3 combines with J gene TRBJ1-3; D unclear. This CDR3 is CAISVSDGNTIYF. In nucleotides, the CDR3 is TGTGCCATTTCCGTTTCAGATGGAAACACCATATATTTT.